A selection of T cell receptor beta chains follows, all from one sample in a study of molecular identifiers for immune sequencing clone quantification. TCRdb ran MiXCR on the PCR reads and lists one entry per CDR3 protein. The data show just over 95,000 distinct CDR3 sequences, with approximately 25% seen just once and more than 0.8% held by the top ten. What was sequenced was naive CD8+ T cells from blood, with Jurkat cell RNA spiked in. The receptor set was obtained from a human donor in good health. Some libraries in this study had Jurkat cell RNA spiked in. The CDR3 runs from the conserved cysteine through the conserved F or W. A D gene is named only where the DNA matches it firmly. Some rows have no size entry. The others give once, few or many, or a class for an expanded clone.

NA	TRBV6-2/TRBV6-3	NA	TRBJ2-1	TGTGCCAGCAGTCCGGGGGATGCCAATGAGCAGTTCTTC	CASSPGDANEQFF
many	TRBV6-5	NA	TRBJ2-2	TGTGCCAGCATGCCCGAGGGAGCCGGGGAGCTGTTTTTT	CASMPEGAGELFF
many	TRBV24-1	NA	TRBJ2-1	TGTGCCACCAGCGTAGGGCAAAGCTCCTACAATGAGCAGTTCTTC	CATSVGQSSYNEQFF
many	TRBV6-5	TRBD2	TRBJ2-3	TGTGCCAGCAGCCTACTGGCTAGCGGAAGCGGCACAGATACGCAGTATTTT	CASSLLASGSGTDTQYF
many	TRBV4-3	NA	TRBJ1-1	TGCGCCAGCAAACCAGGGGTCGCGGACACTGAAGCTTTCTTT	CASKPGVADTEAFF
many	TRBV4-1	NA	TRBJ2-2	TGCGCCAGCAGCCAAGTCGTCTTGAGTCGGACCGGGGAGCTGTTTTTT	CASSQVVLSRTGELFF
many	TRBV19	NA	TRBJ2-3	TGTGCCAGTAGTATAGGTGGAGGGGGCACAGATACGCAGTATTTT	CASSIGGGGTDTQYF
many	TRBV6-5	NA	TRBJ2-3	TGTGCCAGCAGTCCTCGCCGGGACAGGCGGGAGGGCCTGACAGATACGCAGTATTTT	CASSPRRDRREGLTDTQYF
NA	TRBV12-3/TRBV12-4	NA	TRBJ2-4	TGTGCCAGCACCCATGACAGATCAGCGCCTCTGGACATTCAGTACTTC	CASTHDRSAPLDIQYF
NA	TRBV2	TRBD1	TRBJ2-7	TGTGCCAGCTGCCCCGGGACAGGGATAGAGGGCTACGAGCAGTACTTC	CASCPGTGIEGYEQYF
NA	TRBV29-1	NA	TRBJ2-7	TGCAGCGTCATACCCCCAGGGAACGAGCAGTACTTC	CSVIPPGNEQYF
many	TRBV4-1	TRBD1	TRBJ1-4	TGCGCCAGCAGCAGAACAGGGGGCCAGTTTGAAAAACTGTTTTTT	CASSRTGGQFEKLFF
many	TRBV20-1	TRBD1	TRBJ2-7	TGCAGTGCTAGAGCCGGGACAGGGGGTAAACAATACTACGAGCAGTACTTC	CSARAGTGGKQYYEQYF
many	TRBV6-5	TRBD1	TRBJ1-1	TGTGCCAGTAGGACAGGTATTTCCACTGAAGCTTTCTTT	CASRTGISTEAFF
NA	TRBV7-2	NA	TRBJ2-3	TGTGCCAGCAGCTTATTACTCCTCACCGCTACGCCGTATTTT	CASSLLLLTATPYF
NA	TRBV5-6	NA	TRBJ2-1	TGTGCCAGCAGCAGCCGGGACGGCTCCTACAATGAGCAGTTCTTC	CASSSRDGSYNEQFF
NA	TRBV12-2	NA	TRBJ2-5	TGTGCAAGTCGCCTCCTGGGGCCCCAAGAGACCCAGTACTTC	CASRLLGPQETQYF
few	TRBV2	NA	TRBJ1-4	TGTGCCAGCAGTGGCGAAAATGAAAAACTGTTTTTT	CASSGENEKLFF
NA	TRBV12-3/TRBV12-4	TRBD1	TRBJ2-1	TGTGCCAGCAGTTCAGGAGAGAGGGGGCTGGGCTACAATGCGCAGTTCTTC	CASSSGERGLGYNAQFF
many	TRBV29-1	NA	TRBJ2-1	TGCAGCGTGTCCCTGGACGAGCAGTTCTTC	CSVSLDEQFF
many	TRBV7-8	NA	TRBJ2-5	TGTGCCAGCACCCTGTCTGCCGGGACCCAGTACTTC	CASTLSAGTQYF
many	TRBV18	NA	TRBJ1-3	TGTGCCAGCTCACCCACATATACAGAGGTTGGAAACACCATATATTTT	CASSPTYTEVGNTIYF
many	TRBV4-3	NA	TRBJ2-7	TGCGCCAGCAGCGACTCCTACGAGCAGTACTTC	CASSDSYEQYF
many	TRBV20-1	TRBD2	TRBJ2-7	TGCAGTGCTAGTCTGGTTGCCCTAGCGGGAGTGGGGTACGAGCAGTACTTC	CSASLVALAGVGYEQYF
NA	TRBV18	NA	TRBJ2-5	TGTGCCAGCTCACCACCTCACCCTCAAGAGGCCCAGTACTTC	CASSPPHPQEAQYF
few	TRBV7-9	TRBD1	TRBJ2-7	TGTGCCAGCAGCCAAGGACAGGGAGTTGTATACGAGCAGTACTTC	CASSQGQGVVYEQYF
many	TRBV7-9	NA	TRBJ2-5	TGTGCCAGCAGCCCGCTCCGGGGGGCCGTAGAGACCCAGTACTTC	CASSPLRGAVETQYF
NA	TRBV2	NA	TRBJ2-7	TGTGCCAGCAGTGTCTCGTCGGGCAACTACGAGCAGTACTTC	CASSVSSGNYEQYF
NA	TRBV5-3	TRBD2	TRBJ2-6	TGTGCCAGCAGCACAACGACTGGCGGGAGGCCTGTCTCTGGGGCCCCCGTCCTGCCTTTC	CASSTTTGGRPVSGAPVLPF
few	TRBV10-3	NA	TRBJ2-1	TGTGCCATCAGTGACCAGATCGGTAGCCGTTACAATGAGCAGTTCTTC	CAISDQIGSRYNEQFF
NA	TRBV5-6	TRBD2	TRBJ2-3	TGTGCCAGCAGCCTCGGGACTAGCGGGAGGTGGGGGCTCACAGATACGCGGTATTTT	CASSLGTSGRWGLTDTRYF
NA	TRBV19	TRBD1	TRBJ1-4	TGTGCCAGTCGTGACAGGGAATTGAGCGAAAAACTGTTTTTT	CASRDRELSEKLFF
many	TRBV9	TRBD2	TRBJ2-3	TGTGCCAGCAGCGTATGGTCTAGCGGGGTTGCAGATACGCAGTATTTT	CASSVWSSGVADTQYF
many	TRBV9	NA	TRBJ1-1	TGTGCCAGCAGCGTAGTGATGAACACTGAAGCTTTCTTT	CASSVVMNTEAFF
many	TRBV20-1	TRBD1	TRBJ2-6	TGCAGTGCTAGAGAGTCCAGGGGGCTCTTTGGGGCCAACGTCCTGACTTTC	CSARESRGLFGANVLTF
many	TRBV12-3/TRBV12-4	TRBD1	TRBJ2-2	TGTGCCAGCAGTTTAGGTCCAGGGGGCTTTACCGGGGAGCTGTTTTTT	CASSLGPGGFTGELFF
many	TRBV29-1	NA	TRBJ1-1	TGCAGCGGGTGGGTGGGGCAGAACACTGAAGCTTTCTTT	CSGWVGQNTEAFF
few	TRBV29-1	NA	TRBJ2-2	TGCAGCGTTGAGATCCCGGCCACGAACACCGGGGAGCTGTTTTTT	CSVEIPATNTGELFF
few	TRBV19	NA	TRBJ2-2	TGTGCCAGTAAGGCCGGGGAGCTGTTTTTT	CASKAGELFF
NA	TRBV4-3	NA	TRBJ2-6	TGCGCCGGCAGACCGGACAGCTCTGGGGCCAACGTCCTGCCTTTC	CAGRPDSSGANVLPF
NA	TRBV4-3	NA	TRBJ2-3	TGCGCCCGCAGCCAAGATTGGGGCGGGACCGAGGATACGCAGTATTTT	CARSQDWGGTEDTQYF
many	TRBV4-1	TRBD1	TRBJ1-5	TGCGCCAGCAGCCAAGAAGACAGGGATGATCAGCCCCAGCATTTT	CASSQEDRDDQPQHF
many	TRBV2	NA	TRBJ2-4	TGTGCCAGCAGTGAAGCAGGGGGGAGGGACATTCAGTACTTC	CASSEAGGRDIQYF
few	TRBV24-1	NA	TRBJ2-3	TGTGCCACCGAGGACCGAATGAGGGCTTATACGCAGTATTTT	CATEDRMRAYTQYF
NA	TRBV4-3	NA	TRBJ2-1	TGCGCCAGCAGCCAAAGCGGAAGCTCCTACAATGAGCAGTTCTTC	CASSQSGSSYNEQFF